This T cell receptor (beta chain) emerged from a study of blood T cell repertoires in COVID-19. Study-level background: PBMCs, B-cell-depleted T cells, or T cells were the source of the cDNA or gDNA that made up the material.

The length of the CDR3 is 16 residues. Germline lookup yields CDR1 LNHDA and CDR2 SQIVND (reference sequence). The trim removed 6 bases at V and 4 bases at J, leaving 10 bases unmatched. This clone appeared once. The table came from immunoSEQ multiplex PCR; TCRdb's copy has only in-frame clones and leaves some out. The sample consists of 300,000 or so clones, 85% of them appearing once. The chain couples TRBV19 to TRBJ2-2; 8 positions agree with TRBD2. This clonotype was sampled from a woman in her fifties or sixties with active or convalescent COVID-19. The specimen was peripheral blood. The CDR3 spells CASSPRGGRGTGELFF. The CDR3 nucleotides are TGTGCCAGTAGCCCTCGGGGGGGGCGAGGCACCGGGGAGCTGTTTTTT.